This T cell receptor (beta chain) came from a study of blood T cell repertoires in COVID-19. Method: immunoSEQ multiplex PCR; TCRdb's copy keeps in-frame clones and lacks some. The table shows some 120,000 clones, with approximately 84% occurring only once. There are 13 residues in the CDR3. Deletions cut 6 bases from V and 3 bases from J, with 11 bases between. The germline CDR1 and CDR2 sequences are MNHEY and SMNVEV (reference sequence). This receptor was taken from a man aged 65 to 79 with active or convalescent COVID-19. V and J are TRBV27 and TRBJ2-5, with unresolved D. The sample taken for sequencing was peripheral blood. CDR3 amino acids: CASSQRREETQYF. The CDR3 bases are TGTGCCAGCAGCCAGCGCCGGGAAGAGACCCAGTACTTC.